Following are 3 T cell receptor beta chains from one sample sequenced in a study of T cells in localized non-small cell lung cancer. Profiled with immunoSEQ multiplex PCR; TCRdb holds only in-frame clones, not every one. In the table there are 25,000 or so clones, around 90% of which are singletons. The source material was peripheral blood, sampled before any cancer treatment. These receptors came from a male donor at least 60 years old with stage I lung adenocarcinoma.

The chain carries TRBV7-2 and TRBJ2-5, with 7 bases aligning to TRBD1. Germline V CDR1 and CDR2: SGHTA, FQGNSA. Trimming removed 6 bases from V and 1 base from J; junction bases left unmatched: 5. There are 14 residues in the CDR3. CDR3 loop: CASRHKGAQETQYF. For the CDR3, the DNA is TGTGCCAGCAGGCACAAGGGGGCCCAAGAGACCCAGTACTTC.

This sequence joins TRBV10-3 and TRBJ2-7; 7 nucleotides agree with TRBD1. The CDR3 has 13 amino acids. With 2 bases clipped from V and 4 bases from J, the junction kept 2 bases outside the gene matches. The germline V gene encodes CDR1 ENHRY and CDR2 SYGVKD. The CDR3 loop reads CAISETGAYEQYF. CDR3 nucleotide sequence: TGTGCCATCAGTGAGACAGGGGCATACGAGCAGTACTTC.

This chain connects TRBV7-9 to TRBJ2-5; 8 nucleotides agree with TRBD2. The CDR3 runs 14 residues. Germline V CDR1 and CDR2: SEHNR, FQNEAQ (reference sequence). The junction had 6 bases not matched to a gene; V was cut back by 4 bases and J by 5 bases. In DNA form, the CDR3 reads TGTGCCAGCAGCTCCTCGGGAGGGAAGGAGACCCAGTACTTC. Amino acid sequence: CASSSSGGKETQYF. The variable domain in full, completed from reference TRBV7-9 and TRBJ2-5, reads DTGVSQNPRHKITKRGQNVTFRCDPISEHNRLYWYRQTLGQGPEFLTYFQNEAQLEKSRLLSDRFSAERPKGSFSTLEIQRTEQGDSAMYLCASSSSGGKETQYFGPGTRLLVL.